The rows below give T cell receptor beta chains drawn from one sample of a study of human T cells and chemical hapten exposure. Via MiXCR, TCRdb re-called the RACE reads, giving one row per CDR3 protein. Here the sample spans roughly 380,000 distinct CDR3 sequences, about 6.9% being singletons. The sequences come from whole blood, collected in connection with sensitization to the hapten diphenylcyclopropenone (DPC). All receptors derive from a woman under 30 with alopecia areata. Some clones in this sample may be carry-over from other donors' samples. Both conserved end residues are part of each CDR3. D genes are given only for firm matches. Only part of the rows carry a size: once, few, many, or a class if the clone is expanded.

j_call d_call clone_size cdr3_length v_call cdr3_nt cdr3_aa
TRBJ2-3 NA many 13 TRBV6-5 TGTGCCAGCAGTTACCCCGGTGCAGATACGCAGTATTTT CASSYPGADTQYF
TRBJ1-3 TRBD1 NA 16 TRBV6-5 TGTGCCAGCAGAGAGCCAACAGGGGTCTCCGGAAACACCATATATTTT CASREPTGVSGNTIYF
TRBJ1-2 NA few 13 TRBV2 TGTGCCAGCAGTGTCCGCGGGGACTATGGCTACACCTTC CASSVRGDYGYTF
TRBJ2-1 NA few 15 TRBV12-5 TGTGCTAGTGGTGTGACTAGAGGGCCCCACAATGAGCAGTTCTTC CASGVTRGPHNEQFF
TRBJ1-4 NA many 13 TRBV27 TGTGCCAGCAGTTCTTTGGTAAACGAAAAACTGTTTTTT CASSSLVNEKLFF
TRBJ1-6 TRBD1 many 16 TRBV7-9 TGTGCCAGCAGCTCCGGGACAGGGTTTAGAAATTCACCCCTCCACTTT CASSSGTGFRNSPLHF
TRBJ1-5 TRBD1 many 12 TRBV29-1 TGCAGCGTCGAGGACAGGGGTCAGCCCCAGCATTTT CSVEDRGQPQHF
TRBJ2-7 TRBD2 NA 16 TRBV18 TGTGCCAGCTCACCACCGAGTACCCTAGCGGGGGACGAGCAGTACTTC CASSPPSTLAGDEQYF
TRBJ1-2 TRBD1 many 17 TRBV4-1 TGCGCCAGCAGCCAAGTAATCGCGCAGGGGGAAGACTATGGCTACACCTTC CASSQVIAQGEDYGYTF
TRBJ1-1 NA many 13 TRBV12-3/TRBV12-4 TGTGCCAGCAGGGCATACCTACAGGGTGAAGCTTTCTTT CASRAYLQGEAFF
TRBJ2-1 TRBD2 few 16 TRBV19 TGTGCCAGTAGCCCCCGGACTAGCGGGGGGAACAATGAGCAGTTCTTC CASSPRTSGGNNEQFF
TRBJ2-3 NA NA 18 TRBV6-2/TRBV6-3 TGTGCCAGCAGTTACGGCGGGGGCCCTCCAGTTAGCACAGATACGCAGTATTTT CASSYGGGPPVSTDTQYF
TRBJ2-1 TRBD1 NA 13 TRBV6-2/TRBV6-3 TGTGCCAGCAAACAGACAGGGTCCGGTGAGCAGTTCTTC CASKQTGSGEQFF
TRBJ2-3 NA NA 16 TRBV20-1 TGCAGTGCTAGGAGGGGGGGCCGGGGTGAAGCAGATACGCAGTATTTT CSARRGGRGEADTQYF
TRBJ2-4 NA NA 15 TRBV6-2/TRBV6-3 TGTGCCAGCAGGACTAGAGGAACGCCCAAAAACATTCAGTACTTC CASRTRGTPKNIQYF
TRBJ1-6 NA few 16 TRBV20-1 TGCAGTGCTAGGGCGGAGAGACGGGTGGATAATTCACCCCTCCACTTT CSARAERRVDNSPLHF
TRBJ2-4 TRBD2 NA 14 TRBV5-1 TGCGCCAGCAGCTCTAGCGGGGGCGAAGACATTCAGTACTTC CASSSSGGEDIQYF
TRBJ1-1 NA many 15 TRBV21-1 TGTGCCAGCAGCAAGGCATGGCAACTTTTCACTGAAGCTTTCTTT CASSKAWQLFTEAFF
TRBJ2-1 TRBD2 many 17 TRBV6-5 TGTGCCAGCAACTTACGGACTAGCGGGGGGCCATCCCATGAGCAGTTCTTC CASNLRTSGGPSHEQFF
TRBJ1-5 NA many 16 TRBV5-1 TGCGCCAGCAGCTTCGGGCCCCCATCCGGCAATCAGCCCCAGCATTTT CASSFGPPSGNQPQHF
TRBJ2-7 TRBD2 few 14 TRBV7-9 TGTGCCAGCAGCCCTCTAGCGGGGGGGCGCGAGCAGTACTTC CASSPLAGGREQYF
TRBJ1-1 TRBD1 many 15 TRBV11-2 TGTGCCAGCAGCACAATACAGGGGGCTGGCACTGAAGCTTTCTTT CASSTIQGAGTEAFF
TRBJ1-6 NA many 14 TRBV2 TGTGCCAGCAGTGACAGTGTCCGAGGTTCACCCCTCCACTTT CASSDSVRGSPLHF
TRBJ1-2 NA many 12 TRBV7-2 TGTGCCACCGACGCTTCTAACTATGGCTACACCTTC CATDASNYGYTF
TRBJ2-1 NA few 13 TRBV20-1 TGCAGTGCTGCCCCGGACGATTACAATGAGCAGTTCTTC CSAAPDDYNEQFF